The 22 T cell receptor beta chains presented below share a single source sample, sequenced in a study of CD8 T cells in Susac syndrome. Random hexamers primed reverse transcription of about 0.45 to 1 ug RNA. TCRdb reanalysed the immunoSEQ multiplex PCR reads using MiXCR and keeps one entry per CDR3 protein. This table has some 200,000 distinct CDR3 sequences, 80% to 95% appearing once. The specimen was CD8+ T cells from PBMCs. The receptor set was obtained from a human donor with multiple sclerosis.

This chain links TRBV7-8 with TRBJ2-1; perhaps TRBD2 as D (6 bases). This CDR3 contains 15 residues. The germline V gene has CDR1 SGHVS and CDR2 FQNEAQ. Trimming took 6 bases from V and 6 from J, leaving 18 bases between them. The CDR3 is CASRLTRMGGNEQFF. The CDR3 DNA reads as TGTGCCAGCAGGCTAACTAGGATGGGAGGCAATGAGCAGTTCTTC.

The V gene is TRBV12-5, the J gene TRBJ2-6; D remains ambiguous. Germline V lookup: CDR1 LGHNT, CDR2 FRNRAP. This CDR3 region has 17 residues. The V and J ends lost 0 bases and 2 bases respectively, with 11 bases between them. The CDR3 bases are TGTGCTAGTGGTTTGGTACTCCCTCGGGCTGGGGCCAACGTCCTGACTTTC. It codes for CASGLVLPRAGANVLTF.

Written as DNA, the CDR3 is TGTGCCAGCAGCTTAGCGCTCGGCTATGAGCAGTTCTTC. Its protein is CASSLALGYEQFF. The J gene is TRBJ2-1, the V gene TRBV7-9; no clear D gene. This CDR3 contains 13 residues. V was pared by 0 bases and J by 8 bases, with 8 bases between. Germline CDR1 SEHNR, CDR2 FQNEAQ (reference sequence).

This chain joins TRBV5-6 and TRBJ2-7; either TRBD1 or TRBD2 may fit D (5 bases each). CDR3 length equals 15 residues. V lost 4 bases to trimming and J lost 4 bases, with 18 bases between them. Germline V CDR1 and CDR2: SGHDT, YYEEEE. CDR3 sequence reads: CASSPSPGTDYEQYF. The CDR3, as DNA: TGTGCCAGCAGCCCCTCTCCCGGGACGGATTACGAGCAGTACTTC. The complete variable domain, with remaining parts taken from reference TRBV5-6 and TRBJ2-7, reads DAGVTQSPTHLIKTRGQQVTLRCSPKSGHDTVSWYQQALGQGPQFIFQYYEEEERQRGNFPDRFSGHQFPNYSSELNVNALLLGDSALYLCASSPSPGTDYEQYFGPGTRLTVT.

This sequence joins TRBV9 and TRBJ2-7; weak D call: TRBD2 (6 bases). The CDR3 is 14 residues long. Germline V gene lookup returns CDR1 SGDLS and CDR2 YYNGEE. V dropped 5 bases and J dropped 2 bases, with 14 bases sitting between them. The CDR3 DNA follows: TGTGCCAGCAGGGACACACGACTAGCCTACGAGCAGTACTTC. Its protein product is CASRDTRLAYEQYF. The variable domain in full, completed from reference TRBV9 and TRBJ2-7, reads DSGVTQTPKHLITATGQRVTLRCSPRSGDLSVYWYQQSLDQGLQFLIQYYNGEERAKGNILERFSAQQFPDLHSELNLSSLELGDSALYFCASRDTRLAYEQYFGPGTRLTVT.

This rearrangement joins TRBV7-2 to TRBJ1-2; no clear D gene. The CDR3 totals 15 residues. Trimming removed 1 base from V and 4 bases from J, with 13 bases in between. Germline V gene data show CDR1 as SGHTA and CDR2 as FQGNSA. The CDR3 DNA follows: TGTGCCAGCAGCTTAGAGGGCGCCAGCTCCTATGGCTACACCTTC. It codes for CASSLEGASSYGYTF.

The chain couples TRBV6-2 or TRBV6-3 to TRBJ2-5, with no clear D. The V end was cut by 0 bases, the J end by 4 bases, with 3 bases between. The CDR3 is 12 amino acids. The V gene's germline CDR1 is MNHEY and CDR2 SVGEGT. The CDR3 DNA reads TGTGCCAGCAGTTACTCCACAGAGACCCAGTACTTC. Translation gives CASSYSTETQYF.

The rearrangement joins TRBV5-1 to TRBJ2-5, with D tentatively TRBD2 (5 bases). V dropped 2 bases and J dropped 5 bases, with 10 bases sitting between them. The length of the CDR3 is 13 residues. Looked up from germline, CDR1 is SGHRS and CDR2 is YFSETQ. The CDR3 DNA follows: TGCGCCAGCAGCTTCACTAGTGAGGAGACCCAGTACTTC. Encoded protein: CASSFTSEETQYF.

This sequence joins TRBV5-8 and TRBJ2-1; the match to TRBD2 covers 12 bases. This CDR3 comprises 16 residues. The trim removed 4 bases at V and 4 bases at J, leaving 6 bases unmatched. Looked up from germline, CDR1 is SGHTS and CDR2 is YDEGEE. This CDR3 reads CASSPYGTSGYNEQFF. Here the CDR3 DNA reads TGTGCCAGCAGCCCCTACGGGACTAGCGGGTACAATGAGCAGTTCTTC. The variable domain in full, completed from reference TRBV5-8 and TRBJ2-1, reads EAGVTQSPTHLIKTRGQQATLRCSPISGHTSVYWYQQALGLGLQFLLWYDEGEERNRGNFPPRFSGRQFPNYSSELNVNALELEDSALYLCASSPYGTSGYNEQFFGPGTRLTVL.

The chain employs TRBV9 and TRBJ1-2; D is uncertain. This CDR3 is built from 13 residues. Trimming shortened V by 3 bases and J by 11 bases, and 17 bases separated the two germline ends. Looked up from germline, CDR1 is SGDLS and CDR2 is YYNGEE. The CDR3 region has the DNA TGTGCCAGCAGCGACCAGACCACCAGAGTTTACACCTTC. Amino acids: CASSDQTTRVYTF.

This chain uses TRBV9 with TRBJ2-1; 7 bases line up with TRBD2. Germline values: CDR1 SGDLS, CDR2 YYNGEE. The V and J ends lost 0 bases and 8 bases, in that order; junction bases with no gene match: 5. The CDR3 covers 14 residues. CDR3 sequence reads: CASSVGGSWYEQFF. The CDR3 DNA reads as TGTGCCAGCAGCGTAGGCGGGAGTTGGTATGAGCAGTTCTTC.

Details on this clonotype: One end of the junction is discordant with germline, which a read error may explain. J is TRBJ2-2 and V is TRBV2; perhaps D is TRBD1 or TRBD2 (5 bases each). The CDR3 covers 13 residues. Germline V CDR1 and CDR2: SNHLY, FYNNEI. The CDR3 is CASSAGNTGEPFF. The CDR3 coding sequence is TGTGCCAGCAGTGCAGGGAACACCGGGGAGCCGTTTTTT.

This rearrangement joins TRBV29-1 to TRBJ2-3, with TRBD2 matching over 14 bases. Germline V gene lookup returns CDR1 SQVTM and CDR2 ANQGSEA. Trimming took 3 bases from V and 3 from J; bases not matched to a gene: 8. The length of the CDR3 is 17 residues. The CDR3 DNA is TGCAGCGTTGACGGCTATGGGACTAGCGGGAGAACAGATACGCAGTATTTT. Amino acids: CSVDGYGTSGRTDTQYF.

This chain links TRBV21-1 with TRBJ2-7; the table calls TRBD1, which could not be checked here. TRBV21-1 is tagged as a pseudogene. This CDR3 has 17 residues. CDR3 sequence reads: CASSKQPQGGINYEQYF. The CDR3 DNA follows: TGTGCCAGCAGCAAACAGCCCCAGGGGGGGATTAACTACGAGCAGTACTTC.

In nucleotides, the CDR3 is TGTGCCAGCACTCATACCGGGACAGGGAGGGATACGCAGTATTTT. Its protein is CASTHTGTGRDTQYF. The chain carries TRBV27 and TRBJ2-3; 9 positions agree with TRBD1. The germline V gene encodes CDR1 MNHEY and CDR2 SMNVEV (reference sequence). J was trimmed by 6 bases and V by 7 bases; bases with no gene match: 11. The CDR3 extends over 15 amino acids.

This clonotype was observed a single time. V is TRBV13 and J is TRBJ2-1; 7 bases are shared with TRBD1. J gave up 8 bases and V 4 bases, and 5 bases lay outside the gene matches. The CDR3 contains 13 residues. CDR1 is PRHDT and CDR2 is FYEKMQ in the germline V gene (reference sequence). The CDR3 DNA reads as TGTGCCAGCAGCTCAGGGACAGCGGATGAGCAGTTCTTC. It yields the protein CASSSGTADEQFF.

CDR3 nucleotide sequence: TGTGCCTGGAGTAAATTAGGGGAGTCCGTATTGTTAGATACGCAGTATTTT. Its translation is CAWSKLGESVLLDTQYF. J is TRBJ2-3 and V is TRBV30, with D perhaps matching TRBD1 or TRBD2 (5 bases each). CDR1 is GTSNPN, CDR2 SVGIG, per germline (reference sequence). This CDR3 contains 17 residues. Trimming stripped 2 bases from V and 5 bases from J, with 23 bases between.

The rearrangement uses TRBV6-6 and TRBJ2-3, with D possibly being TRBD2 (6 bases). CDR3 length equals 16 residues. Trimming took 6 bases from V and 4 from J, leaving 20 bases between them. Germline-derived CDR1 and CDR2 are MNHNY and SVGAGI (reference sequence). Here the CDR3 reads CASSPWAGSPPDTQYF. CDR3 nucleotides: TGTGCCAGCAGCCCCTGGGCCGGGAGCCCCCCAGATACGCAGTATTTT.

This clonotype was recorded a few times. The rearrangement links TRBV2 to TRBJ2-7; TRBD1 might be the D (6 bases). The ends were cut back, 3 bases at V and 5 bases at J, with 14 bases in the middle. Germline CDR1 is SNHLY and CDR2 is FYNNEI. The CDR3 sequence is 14 residues long. The CDR3, as DNA: TGTGCCAGCAGTGATGGGCAGGGGTCTGACGAGCAGTACTTC. It yields the protein CASSDGQGSDEQYF.

This clonotype was seen just once. CDR3 sequence reads: CASSPGGDLRTGANVLTF. For the CDR3, the DNA is TGTGCCAGCTCACCGGGAGGAGACCTAAGAACTGGGGCCAACGTCCTGACTTTC. This rearrangement joins TRBV18 to TRBJ2-6; possible D gene TRBD2, 6 bases. The CDR3 is 18 residues long. The germline CDR1 and CDR2 sequences are KGHSH and LQKENI. V gave up 3 bases and J gave up 2 bases, with 17 bases separating them.

The V and J genes are TRBV7-8 and TRBJ2-5; a possible D gene is TRBD2 (6 bases). Germline V CDR1 and CDR2: SGHVS, FQNEAQ. The V end was cut by 3 bases, the J end by 3 bases, with 17 bases between. This CDR3 has 16 amino acids. The CDR3 sequence: CASSFLHRDSKETQYF. The CDR3 nucleotides are TGTGCCAGCAGCTTCCTACACCGGGACTCCAAAGAGACCCAGTACTTC.

The V gene is TRBV6-1, the J gene TRBJ2-5, with 7 bases lining up with TRBD1. This CDR3 spans 16 amino acids. V shed 3 bases, J shed 5 bases, and the junction held 12 bases outside the gene matches. The germline V gene encodes CDR1 MNHNS and CDR2 SASEGT. For the CDR3, the DNA is TGTGCCAGCAGTGATCGTGACAGGGAAGCCGGGGAGACCCAGTACTTC. Protein sequence: CASSDRDREAGETQYF.